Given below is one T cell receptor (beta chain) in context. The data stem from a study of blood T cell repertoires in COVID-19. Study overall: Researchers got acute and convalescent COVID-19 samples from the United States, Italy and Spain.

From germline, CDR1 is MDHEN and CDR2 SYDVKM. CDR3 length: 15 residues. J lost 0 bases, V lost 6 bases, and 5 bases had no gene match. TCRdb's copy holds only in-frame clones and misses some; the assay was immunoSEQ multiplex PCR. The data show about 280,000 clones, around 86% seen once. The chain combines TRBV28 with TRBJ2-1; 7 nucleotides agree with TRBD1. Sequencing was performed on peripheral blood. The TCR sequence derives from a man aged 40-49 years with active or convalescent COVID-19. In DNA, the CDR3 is TGTGCCAGCAGAGCTGGGGACAGCTCCTACAATGAGCAGTTCTTC. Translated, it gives CASRAGDSSYNEQFF.